This T cell receptor beta chain was captured by sequencing in a study of a mutant IDH1 vaccine in newly diagnosed glioma. Whole-study context: Treated patients showed a male proportion of approximately 62%, a female proportion of around 40%, and a mean age of 40.4 years.

This clone was found a few times. Antigen unknown. The CDR3 runs to 11 residues. CDR1 is SGHRS and CDR2 is YFSETQ in the germline V gene. V was pared by 4 bases and J by 8 bases, with 9 bases between. The time point here: week 47, end of study. A 20-mer mutant IDH1 peptide at 300 ug was injected subcutaneously with topical imiquimod. New WHO grade 3 or 4 IDH1-mutant, ATRX-lost astrocytomas were present in all donors. Data came from immunoSEQ multiplex PCR; TCRdb stores just in-frame clones and leaves some out. The sample contains over 50,000 clones, 76% of which appear only once. Study observations and caveats: The occurrence of vaccine-induced immune responses was seen in 90% to 95% of patients.

The chain links TRBV5-1 to TRBJ1-1, with TRBD1 as a possible D gene (5 bases). The sequencing here drew on PBMCs, taken from a glioma patient whose treatment included an IDH1 peptide vaccine. This TCR derives from a woman between 40 and 55 years old with glioma. Some clones in this sample may be carry-over from other donors' samples. CDR3 sequence reads: CASSNRQEAFF. CDR3 in DNA: TGCGCCAGCAGCAACAGACAGGAAGCTTTCTTT.